This T cell receptor (beta chain) was profiled in a study of shared T cell receptors in the human thymus (dated by TCRdb to about 2021). About the full investigation: The study investigated the way shared, self-reactive T-cell receptor alpha chains are produced in the human thymus.

In regard to this clone: Its specific antigen is unknown. Nothing much larger sits one base from this clone, and base qualities are not available.

Library construction relied on the immunoSEQ multiplex PCR assay. TCRdb limited this immuneACCESS table to in-frame rearrangements with V and J called. A share of clones is missing; checked studies link under half to unresolved V genes, and the rest is unexplained. The sample table shows about 710,000 clones, and around 87% are seen once. The ten largest clones take up under 0.01% of the sample. CDR1 SGHDT and CDR2 YYEEEE are derived from the germline V gene. V is cut by 4 bases and J by 3 bases, and the space between the germline ends is 11 bases. CDR3 length: 13 amino acids, cysteine to phenylalanine. Only the CDR3 DNA stays, 39 bases, in frame from base 1. This same sample was also taken into another study, of human thymus T cells. Per that second paper: Donors were immunologically healthy infants undergoing open corrective cardiac surgery for congenital heart defects in Finland. The thymus tissue came from surgical resects taken out during corrective cardiac surgery. V and J gene segment usage appeared biased in both thymic and peripheral blood repertoires. The related research found that thymic TCR repertoires overlapped highly between unrelated individuals. The study used under 10 infant thymus samples plus four related peripheral blood samples to characterize TCR alpha and beta repertoires. Donor ages ranged from about 7 to 244 days, and the cohort comprised 5 to 7 male and a couple of female infants. After being mechanically released from the tissue, thymocytes were kept at -70 degrees C in pellets of roughly 8.5-34 million cells. A QIAsymphony instrument was used to extract genomic DNA from the frozen cell pellets. The immunoSEQ multiplex PCR assay was used to amplify the TCRB and TCRAD loci from a standardized amount of quality-controlled genomic DNA. Amplicons spanned the V(D)J region at a length sufficient to cover the CDR3 and identify V and J genes. The commercial immunoSEQ service was used to sequence amplicons on an Illumina platform. Primer bias and sequencing errors were corrected as previously described, and TCRAD and TCRB were defined on the basis of the IMGT database. Repertoires were analysed with immunoSEQ Analyzer 3.0 and VDJTools, covering basic statistics, V/J segment usage, diversity estimates, rarefaction and pairwise overlap. Diversity was estimated with Chao1, ChaoE, Efron-Thisted, Shannon and inverse Simpson indices, and also on datasets down-sampled to the smallest sample. Repertoire overlap was assessed by strict matching of CDR3 nucleotide sequence, V gene and J gene, and clustering was done by Jaccard-based multidimensional scaling. Thymus samples yielded on average roughly 810,000 unique TCRB clonotypes, compared with roughly 76,000 from blood samples.

Sample: thymocytes. The sequence was obtained from a boy under two years old with a congenital heart defect. Donor details come from another sample of the same person, matched by shared clones. The chain joins TRBV5-6 to TRBJ2-7; the D region possibly corresponds to TRBD1 (5 bases align). The CDR3 region has the sequence CASSATVGYEQYF. The nucleotides read TGTGCCAGCAGCGCGACAGTGGGCTACGAGCAGTACTTC.